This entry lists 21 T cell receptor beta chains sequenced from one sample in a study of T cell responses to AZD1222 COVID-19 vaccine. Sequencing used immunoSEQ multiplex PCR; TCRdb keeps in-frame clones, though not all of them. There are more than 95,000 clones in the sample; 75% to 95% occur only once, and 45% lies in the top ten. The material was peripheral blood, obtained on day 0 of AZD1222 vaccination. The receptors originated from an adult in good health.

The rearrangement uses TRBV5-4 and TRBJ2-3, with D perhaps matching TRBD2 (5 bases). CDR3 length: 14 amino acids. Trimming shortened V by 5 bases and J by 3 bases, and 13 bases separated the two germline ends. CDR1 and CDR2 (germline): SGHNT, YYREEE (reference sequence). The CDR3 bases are TGTGCCAGCAGGGCCCAGGAGGTAACAGATACGCAGTATTTT. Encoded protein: CASRAQEVTDTQYF.

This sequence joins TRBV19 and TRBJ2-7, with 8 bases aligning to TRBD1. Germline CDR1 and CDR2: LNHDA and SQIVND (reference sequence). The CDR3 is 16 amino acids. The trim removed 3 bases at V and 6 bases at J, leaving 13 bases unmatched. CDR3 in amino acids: CASSIFGGQGRSEQYF. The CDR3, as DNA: TGTGCCAGTAGTATTTTCGGAGGACAGGGTCGGTCCGAGCAGTACTTC.

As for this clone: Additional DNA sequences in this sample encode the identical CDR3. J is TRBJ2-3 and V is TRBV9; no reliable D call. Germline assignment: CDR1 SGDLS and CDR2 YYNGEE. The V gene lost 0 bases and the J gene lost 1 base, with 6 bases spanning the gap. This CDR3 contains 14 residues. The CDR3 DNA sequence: TGTGCCAGCAGCGTAGTCGCGGGCACAGATACGCAGTATTTT. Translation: CASSVVAGTDTQYF.

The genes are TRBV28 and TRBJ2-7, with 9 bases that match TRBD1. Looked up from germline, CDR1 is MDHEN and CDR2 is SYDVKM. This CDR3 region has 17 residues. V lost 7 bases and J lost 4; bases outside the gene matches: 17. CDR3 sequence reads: CASTSSQTGGGGYEQYF. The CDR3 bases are TGTGCCAGCACCTCTAGTCAAACAGGGGGCGGTGGGTACGAGCAGTACTTC. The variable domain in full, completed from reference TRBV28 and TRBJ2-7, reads DVKVTQSSRYLVKRTGEKVFLECVQDMDHENMFWYRQDPGLGLRLIYFSYDVKMKEKGDIPEGYSVSREKKERFSLILESASTNQTSMYLCASTSSQTGGGGYEQYFGPGTRLTVT.

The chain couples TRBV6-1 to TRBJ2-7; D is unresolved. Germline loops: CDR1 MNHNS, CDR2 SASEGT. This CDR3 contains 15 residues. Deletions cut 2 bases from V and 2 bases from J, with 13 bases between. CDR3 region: CASSELRMGTYEQYF. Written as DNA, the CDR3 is TGTGCCAGCAGTGAATTGAGAATGGGAACCTACGAGCAGTACTTC.

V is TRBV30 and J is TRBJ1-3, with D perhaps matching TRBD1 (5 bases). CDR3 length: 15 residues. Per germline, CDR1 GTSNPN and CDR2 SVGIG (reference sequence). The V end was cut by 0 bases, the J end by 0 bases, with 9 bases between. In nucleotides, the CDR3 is TGTGCCTGGAGTGTACGTAGGGGCTCTGGAAACACCATATATTTT. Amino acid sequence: CAWSVRRGSGNTIYF.

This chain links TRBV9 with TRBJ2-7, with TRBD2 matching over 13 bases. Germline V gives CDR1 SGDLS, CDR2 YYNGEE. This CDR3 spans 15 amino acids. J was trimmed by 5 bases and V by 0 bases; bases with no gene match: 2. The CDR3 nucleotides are TGTGCCAGCAGCGTAGTAGGACTAGCGGGAGACGAGCAGTACTTC. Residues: CASSVVGLAGDEQYF.

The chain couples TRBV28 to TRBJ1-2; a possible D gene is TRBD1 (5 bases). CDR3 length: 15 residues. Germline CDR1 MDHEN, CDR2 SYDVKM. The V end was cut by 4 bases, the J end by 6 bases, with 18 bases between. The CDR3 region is CASSWSVGLGDGYTF. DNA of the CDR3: TGTGCCAGCAGTTGGTCCGTGGGTTTGGGGGATGGCTACACCTTC.

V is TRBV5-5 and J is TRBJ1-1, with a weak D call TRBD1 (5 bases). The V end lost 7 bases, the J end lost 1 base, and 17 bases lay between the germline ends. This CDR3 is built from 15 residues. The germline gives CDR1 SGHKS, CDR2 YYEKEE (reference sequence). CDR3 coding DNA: TGTGCCAGCTGGCTGGGACCCCTAACGAACACTGAAGCTTTCTTT. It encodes CASWLGPLTNTEAFF.

Here the CDR3 DNA reads TGTGCCAGCAGCTTAGGAGACAGGAAGGGTTCACCCCTCCACTTT. It translates to CASSLGDRKGSPLHF. The chain is built from TRBV7-2 and TRBJ1-6; perhaps TRBD1 as D (6 bases). The CDR3 has 15 residues. Trimming left V 1 base short and J 9 bases short, with 13 bases between. From germline, CDR1 is SGHTA and CDR2 FQGNSA.

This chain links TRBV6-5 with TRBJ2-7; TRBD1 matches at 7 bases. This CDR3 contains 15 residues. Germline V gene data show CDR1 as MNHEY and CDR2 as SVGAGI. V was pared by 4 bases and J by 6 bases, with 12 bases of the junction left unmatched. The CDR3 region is CASSSNRGQLTEQYF. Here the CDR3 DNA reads TGTGCCAGCAGTTCTAATAGGGGGCAGCTAACCGAGCAGTACTTC.

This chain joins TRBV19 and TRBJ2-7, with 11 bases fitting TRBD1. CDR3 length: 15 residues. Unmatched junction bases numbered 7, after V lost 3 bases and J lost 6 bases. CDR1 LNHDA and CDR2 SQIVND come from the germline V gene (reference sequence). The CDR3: CASSIGGTGGGEQYF. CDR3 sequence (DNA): TGTGCCAGTAGTATCGGCGGGACAGGGGGAGGCGAGCAGTACTTC.

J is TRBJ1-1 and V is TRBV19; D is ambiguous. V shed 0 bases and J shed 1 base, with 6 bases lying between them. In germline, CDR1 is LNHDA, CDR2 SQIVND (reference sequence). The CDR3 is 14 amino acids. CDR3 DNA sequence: TGTGCCAGTAGTATAGACACCCGGAACACTGAAGCTTTCTTT. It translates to CASSIDTRNTEAFF.

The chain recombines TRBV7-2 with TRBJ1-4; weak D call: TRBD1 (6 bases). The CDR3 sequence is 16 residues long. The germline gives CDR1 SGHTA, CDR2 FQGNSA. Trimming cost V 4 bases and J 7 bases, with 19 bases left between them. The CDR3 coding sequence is TGTGCCAGCAGCTCCCAGACAGGACGGGAACTTGAAAAACTGTTTTTT. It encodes CASSSQTGRELEKLFF.

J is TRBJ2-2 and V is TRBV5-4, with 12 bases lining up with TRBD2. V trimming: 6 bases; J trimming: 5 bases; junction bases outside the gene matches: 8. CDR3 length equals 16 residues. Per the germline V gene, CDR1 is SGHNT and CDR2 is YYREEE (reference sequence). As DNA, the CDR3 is TGTGCCAGCACCGAACCCGGGACTAGCGGGACCGGGGAGCTGTTTTTT. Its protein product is CASTEPGTSGTGELFF. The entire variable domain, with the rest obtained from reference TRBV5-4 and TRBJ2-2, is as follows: ETGVTQSPTHLIKTRGQQVTLRCSSQSGHNTVSWYQQALGQGPQFIFQYYREEENGRGNFPPRFSGLQFPNYSSELNVNALELDDSALYLCASTEPGTSGTGELFFGEGSRLTVL.

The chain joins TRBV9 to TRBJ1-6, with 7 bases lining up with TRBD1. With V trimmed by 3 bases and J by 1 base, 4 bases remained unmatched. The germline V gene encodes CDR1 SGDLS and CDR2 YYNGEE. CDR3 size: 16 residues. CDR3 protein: CASSGPQGSYNSPLHF. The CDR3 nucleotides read TGTGCCAGCAGCGGACCACAGGGGTCCTATAATTCACCCCTCCACTTT.

The CDR3 nucleotides read TGTGCCAGCACCTCAGGGACAGATACGCAGTATTTT. This gives the protein CASTSGTDTQYF. This sequence joins TRBV28 and TRBJ2-3; possibly TRBD1 for D (5 bases). V was shortened by 7 bases and J by 3 bases, with 8 bases between the two germline ends. The CDR3 consists of 12 residues. Germline V gene sequence: CDR1 MDHEN, CDR2 SYDVKM. Drawing the rest from reference TRBV28 and TRBJ2-3, the complete variable domain is DVKVTQSSRYLVKRTGEKVFLECVQDMDHENMFWYRQDPGLGLRLIYFSYDVKMKEKGDIPEGYSVSREKKERFSLILESASTNQTSMYLCASTSGTDTQYFGPGTRLTVL.

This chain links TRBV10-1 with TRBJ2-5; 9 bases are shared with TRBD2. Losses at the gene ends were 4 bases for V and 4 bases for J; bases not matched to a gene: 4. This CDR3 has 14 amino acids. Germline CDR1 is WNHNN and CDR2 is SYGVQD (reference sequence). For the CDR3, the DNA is TGCGCCAGCAGTGTCGCACTAGCGGGAGAGACCCAGTACTTC. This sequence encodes CASSVALAGETQYF.

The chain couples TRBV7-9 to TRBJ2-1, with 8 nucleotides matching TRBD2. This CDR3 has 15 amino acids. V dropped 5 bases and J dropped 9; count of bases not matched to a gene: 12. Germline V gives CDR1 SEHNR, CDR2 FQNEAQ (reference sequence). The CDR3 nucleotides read TGTGCCAGCAGCCCTAGCGGGCCCCAGTCCGGTGAGCAGTTCTTC. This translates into CASSPSGPQSGEQFF.

The CDR3 region has the DNA TGTGCCAGCAGCTTAGGGACCGGGACCGCAAAATATGGCTACACCTTC. This translates into CASSLGTGTAKYGYTF. The chain joins TRBV13 to TRBJ1-2; the D gene is possibly TRBD1 (5 bases). Between the trimmed V and J ends, which lost 0 bases and 5 bases, there was a span of 16 bases. This CDR3 has 16 amino acids. CDR1 and CDR2 from the germline V gene are PRHDT and FYEKMQ (reference sequence).

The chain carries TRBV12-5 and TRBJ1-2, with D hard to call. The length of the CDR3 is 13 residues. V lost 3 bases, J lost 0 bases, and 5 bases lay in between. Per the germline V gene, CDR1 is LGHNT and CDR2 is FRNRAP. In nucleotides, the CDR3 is TGTGCTAGTGGTTTAGGGACTAACTATGGCTACACCTTC. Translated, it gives CASGLGTNYGYTF.